Presented here are 23 T cell receptor beta chains from one specimen sequenced in a study of OX40 agonist ivuxolimab in advanced cancers. Clones were read by immunoSEQ multiplex PCR, and TCRdb kept only the in-frame ones, dropping some. The table has tens of thousands of clones, roughly 90% seen once; the top ten hold roughly 4.5%. The sample here was CD4+ or CD8+ T cells sorted from blood, taken in a trial of the OX40 agonist ivuxolimab. The source is an adult with an advanced solid tumor such as melanoma, head and neck, liver or kidney cancer.

The chain employs TRBV18 and TRBJ1-2, with D unclear. CDR3 size: 16 residues. Looked up from germline, CDR1 is KGHSH and CDR2 is LQKENI. Trimming left V 4 bases short and J 2 bases short, with 17 bases between. The CDR3 sequence: CASSRSPTVPNYGYTF. The DNA for the CDR3 is TGTGCCAGCTCACGATCCCCTACGGTTCCAAACTATGGCTACACCTTC.

The V call is TRBV10-3, the J call TRBJ2-5; D ambiguous. V gave up 4 bases and J gave up 0 bases, with 9 bases separating them. In germline, CDR1 is ENHRY, CDR2 SYGVKD. The CDR3 is 14 amino acids. This CDR3 reads CAISGTENQETQYF. The CDR3 region has the DNA TGTGCCATCAGTGGGACCGAGAACCAAGAGACCCAGTACTTC.

The chain joins TRBV6-1 to TRBJ1-3; D gene unclear. There are 15 residues in the CDR3. Trimming stripped 3 bases from V and 0 bases from J, with 9 bases between. Germline V gene lookup returns CDR1 MNHNS and CDR2 SASEGT. CDR3 in DNA: TGTGCCAGCAGTGACCGGGCCAACTCTGGAAACACCATATATTTT. Translating gives CASSDRANSGNTIYF.

This clone has a handful of counts. The rearrangement joins TRBV18 to TRBJ2-6, with 8 bases fitting TRBD2. The germline V gene encodes CDR1 KGHSH and CDR2 LQKENI. The CDR3 is made up of 19 amino acids. Germline trimming cut 2 bases from V and 0 bases from J; bases unmatched to any gene: 9. The CDR3 bases are TGTGCCAGCTCACCATCGGTCGCTAGCGGGTTCTCTGGGGCCAACGTCCTGACTTTC. Its protein is CASSPSVASGFSGANVLTF.

The chain combines TRBV11-2 with TRBJ2-7; 9 nucleotides agree with TRBD2. The CDR3 is made up of 14 amino acids. V lost 3 bases to trimming and J lost 4 bases; unmatched junction nucleotides: 4. Germline loops: CDR1 SGHAT, CDR2 FQNNGV. CDR3: CASSLAGGRYEQYF. In DNA form, the CDR3 reads TGTGCCAGCAGCTTGGCGGGGGGGAGGTACGAGCAGTACTTC.

The gene calls are TRBV7-2 and TRBJ1-2, with 8 bases matching TRBD1. CDR3 length: 16 residues. In germline, CDR1 is SGHTA, CDR2 FQGNSA. V gave up 5 bases and J gave up 3 bases; unmatched junction bases: 11. This CDR3 reads CASSPQGAQEDYGYTF. The CDR3 nucleotides read TGTGCCAGCAGCCCTCAGGGGGCGCAGGAGGACTATGGCTACACCTTC. Combining the CDR3 with reference TRBV7-2 and TRBJ1-2 gives the whole variable domain GAGVSQSPSNKVTEKGKDVELRCDPISGHTALYWYRQSLGQGLEFLIYFQGNSAPDKSGLPSDRFSAERTGGSVSTLTIQRTQQEDSAVYLCASSPQGAQEDYGYTFGSGTRLTVV.

Only one count was recorded for this clone. This chain uses TRBV7-3 with TRBJ2-1; TRBD2 aligns across 7 bases. Germline V lookup: CDR1 SGHTA, CDR2 FQGTGA. V lost 5 bases and J lost 6; bases outside the gene matches: 13. The CDR3 runs 16 residues. The CDR3 reads CASSPSWGRASNEQFF. CDR3 DNA: TGTGCCAGCAGCCCTAGTTGGGGGAGGGCCTCCAATGAGCAGTTCTTC.

CDR3 DNA sequence: TGTGCCAGCTCACCTCAGGGGGCCAACTCCTACGAGCAGTACTTC. Protein product: CASSPQGANSYEQYF. The chain joins TRBV18 to TRBJ2-7, with 8 bases identical to TRBD1. Germline CDR1 and CDR2: KGHSH and LQKENI. This CDR3 is built from 15 residues. After removal of 3 bases from V and 0 bases from J, the junction contained 4 bases not matched to a gene. Supplemented by reference TRBV18 and TRBJ2-7, the full variable domain reads NAGVMQNPRHLVRRRGQEARLRCSPMKGHSHVYWYRQLPEEGLKFMVYLQKENIIDESGMPKERFSAEFPKEGPSILRIQQVVRGDSAAYFCASSPQGANSYEQYFGPGTRLTVT.

The genes are TRBV28 and TRBJ2-7, with D possibly matching TRBD1 (6 bases). The CDR3 length is 15 residues. V shed 5 bases and J shed 0 bases, with 14 bases lying between them. Germline V gene lookup returns CDR1 MDHEN and CDR2 SYDVKM. The DNA of the CDR3 is TGTGCCAGCAGTGGGACCTCCAGGGGCTCCTACGAGCAGTACTTC. It yields the protein CASSGTSRGSYEQYF.

Turning to this clone: One junction end disagrees with the germline gene, perhaps due to a read error. The chain couples TRBV28 to TRBJ2-7, with TRBD2 identical over 12 bases. Germline values: CDR1 MDHEN, CDR2 SYDVKM. The CDR3 runs to 15 residues. The CDR3 region has the DNA TGCAGTACCAGATCTAGCGGGGGGGTGGCCTACGAGCAGTACTTC. It translates to CSTRSSGGVAYEQYF. Full variable domain (rest looked up from reference TRBV28 and TRBJ2-7): DVKVTQSSRYLVKRTGEKVFLECVQDMDHENMFWYRQDPGLGLRLIYFSYDVKMKEKGDIPEGYSVSREKKERFSLILESASTNQTSMYLCSTRSSGGVAYEQYFGPGTRLTVT.

This chain links TRBV11-2 with TRBJ2-5; no clear D gene. Germline CDR1 reads SGHAT; CDR2 reads FQNNGV. This CDR3 contains 12 residues. Trimming removed 5 bases at V and 5 bases at J, with 9 bases between. CDR3: CASSPLSETQYF. Written as DNA, the CDR3 is TGTGCCAGCAGCCCCCTGTCCGAGACCCAGTACTTC.

This sequence joins TRBV18 and TRBJ2-1, with a tentative D call TRBD2 (5 bases). Germline CDR1 reads KGHSH; CDR2 reads LQKENI. The V and J ends lost 1 base and 0 bases respectively, with 13 bases between them. The CDR3 spans 17 residues. The CDR3 loop is CASSPRTGVSSYNEQFF. The CDR3 DNA follows: TGTGCCAGCTCACCACGGACTGGGGTTAGCTCCTACAATGAGCAGTTCTTC.

This chain uses TRBV6-1 with TRBJ2-2; 10 bases align to TRBD2. The CDR3 runs to 15 residues. CDR1 and CDR2 from the germline V gene are MNHNS and SASEGT. V was clipped by 7 bases and J by 3 bases; unmatched bases: 5. CDR3 region: CASKSTSGYTGELFF. The CDR3 bases are TGTGCCAGCAAATCGACTAGCGGGTACACCGGGGAGCTGTTTTTT.

The chain carries TRBV5-5 and TRBJ2-2; D is possibly TRBD2 (6 bases). The CDR3 sequence is 16 residues long. Germline-derived CDR1 and CDR2 are SGHKS and YYEKEE (reference sequence). Trimming took off 0 bases at V and 0 bases at J, with 9 bases between the two ends. The CDR3 DNA reads as TGTGCCAGCAGCTTGGGGGCTAGCGCGAACACCGGGGAGCTGTTTTTT. Translating gives CASSLGASANTGELFF. Based on the CDR3 plus reference TRBV5-5 and TRBJ2-2, the full variable domain is DAGVTQSPTHLIKTRGQQVTLRCSPISGHKSVSWYQQVLGQGPQFIFQYYEKEERGRGNFPDRFSARQFPNYSSELNVNALLLGDSALYLCASSLGASANTGELFFGEGSRLTVL.

Here the CDR3 DNA reads TGTGCCAGCAGCTTAGAAGTGACTAGATCCGGGGAGCTGTTTTTT. Amino acid sequence: CASSLEVTRSGELFF. The rearrangement links TRBV7-9 to TRBJ2-2, with a possible D match to TRBD2 (6 bases). The CDR3 consists of 15 residues. In germline, CDR1 is SEHNR, CDR2 FQNEAQ (reference sequence). V lost 1 base, J lost 6 bases, and 12 bases lay in between.

This sequence joins TRBV9 and TRBJ2-2; D tentatively fits TRBD1 or TRBD2 (7 bases each). The V gene's germline CDR1 is SGDLS and CDR2 YYNGEE. This CDR3 spans 17 amino acids. The V and J ends lost 0 bases and 5 bases respectively, with 17 bases between them. CDR3 coding DNA: TGTGCCAGCAGCGTAGCTCTGGGGCAGGGGGGGACCGGGGAGCTGTTTTTT. As protein: CASSVALGQGGTGELFF.

V gene TRBV5-1 combines with J gene TRBJ2-1, with D possibly being TRBD2 (6 bases). The CDR3 contains 15 residues. Deletions cut 3 bases from V and 9 bases from J, with 19 bases between. The V gene's germline CDR1 is SGHRS and CDR2 YFSETQ. CDR3 sequence: CASSSVGGGGGEQFF. Written as DNA, the CDR3 is TGCGCCAGCAGCTCAGTGGGAGGAGGTGGAGGTGAGCAGTTCTTC.

The V gene is TRBV15, the J gene TRBJ2-1; 8 bases are shared with TRBD2. CDR1 and CDR2 (germline): LNHNV, YYDKDF (reference sequence). The CDR3 extends over 16 amino acids. Trimming removed 1 base from V and 4 bases from J; junction bases left unmatched: 6. CDR3 amino acids: CATSRGGSGTYNEQFF. In nucleotides, the CDR3 is TGTGCCACCAGCAGAGGTGGTAGCGGGACGTACAATGAGCAGTTCTTC. Based on the CDR3 plus reference TRBV15 and TRBJ2-1, the full variable domain is DAMVIQNPRYQVTQFGKPVTLSCSQTLNHNVMYWYQQKSSQAPKLLFHYYDKDFNNEADTPDNFQSRRPNTSFCFLDIRSPGLGDTAMYLCATSRGGSGTYNEQFFGPGTRLTVL.

Regarding this clone: Additional DNA sequences in this sample encode the identical CDR3. This chain's CDR3 is CASSLSPAQETQYF. The CDR3 bases are TGTGCCAGCAGTTTATCGCCAGCCCAAGAGACCCAGTACTTC. V and J are TRBV27 and TRBJ2-5, with unresolved D. CDR3 length: 14 residues. Germline V gives CDR1 MNHEY, CDR2 SMNVEV (reference sequence). The V gene lost 0 bases and the J gene lost 1 base, with 6 bases spanning the gap.

The rearrangement joins TRBV2 to TRBJ1-5; D is uncertain. Per the germline V gene, CDR1 is SNHLY and CDR2 is FYNNEI. Trimming removed 6 bases at V and 7 bases at J, with 16 bases between. This CDR3 comprises 14 residues. In nucleotides, the CDR3 is TGTGCCAGCAGAGAACCCGCTGGAGGGCAGCCCCAGCATTTT. Its protein product is CASREPAGGQPQHF. Complete variable domain (other parts from reference TRBV2 and TRBJ1-5): EPEVTQTPSHQVTQMGQEVILRCVPISNHLYFYWYRQILGQKVEFLVSFYNNEISEKSEIFDDQFSVERPDGSNFTLKIRSTKLEDSAMYFCASREPAGGQPQHFGDGTRLSIL.

The chain has TRBV7-8 and TRBJ1-1; no clear D gene. This CDR3 comprises 13 residues. V was cut by 3 bases and J by 5 bases, with 10 bases left in between. The germline CDR1 and CDR2 sequences are SGHVS and FQNEAQ. The CDR3 sequence: CASSLSSQTEAFF. Here the CDR3 DNA reads TGTGCCAGCAGCTTGTCGTCCCAGACTGAAGCTTTCTTT.

This clone was picked up one time. The CDR3 protein is CASRGRNTIYF. CDR3 bases: TGTGCCAGCAGAGGGAGAAACACCATATATTTT. The V call is TRBV28, the J call TRBJ1-3; no firm D call. CDR1 MDHEN and CDR2 SYDVKM come from the germline V gene. This CDR3 comprises 11 residues. V was clipped by 6 bases and J by 5 bases, with 5 bases between them.

The genes are TRBV18 and TRBJ1-3, with 10 bases aligning to TRBD1. CDR3 length: 15 amino acids. Per germline, CDR1 KGHSH and CDR2 LQKENI. Unmatched junction bases numbered 1, after V lost 3 bases and J lost 2 bases. In nucleotides, the CDR3 is TGTGCCAGCTCACCGGGACAGGGGCCTGGAAACACCATATATTTT. This codes for CASSPGQGPGNTIYF.